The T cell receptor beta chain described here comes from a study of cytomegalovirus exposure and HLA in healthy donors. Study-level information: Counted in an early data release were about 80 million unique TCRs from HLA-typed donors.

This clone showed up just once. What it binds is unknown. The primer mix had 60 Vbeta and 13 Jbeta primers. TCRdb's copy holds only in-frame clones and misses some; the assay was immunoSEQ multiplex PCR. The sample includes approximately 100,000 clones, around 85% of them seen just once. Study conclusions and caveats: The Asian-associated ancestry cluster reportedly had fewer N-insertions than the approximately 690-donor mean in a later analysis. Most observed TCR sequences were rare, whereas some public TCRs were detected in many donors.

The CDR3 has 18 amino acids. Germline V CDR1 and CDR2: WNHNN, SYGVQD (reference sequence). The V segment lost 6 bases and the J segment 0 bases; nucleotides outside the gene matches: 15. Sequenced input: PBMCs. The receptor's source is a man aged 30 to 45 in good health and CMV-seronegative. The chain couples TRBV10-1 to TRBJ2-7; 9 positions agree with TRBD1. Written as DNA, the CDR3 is TGCGCCAGCAGCGCGGACAGGGGTTTGCGGGAACTCTCCTACGAGCAGTACTTC. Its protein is CASSADRGLRELSYEQYF.